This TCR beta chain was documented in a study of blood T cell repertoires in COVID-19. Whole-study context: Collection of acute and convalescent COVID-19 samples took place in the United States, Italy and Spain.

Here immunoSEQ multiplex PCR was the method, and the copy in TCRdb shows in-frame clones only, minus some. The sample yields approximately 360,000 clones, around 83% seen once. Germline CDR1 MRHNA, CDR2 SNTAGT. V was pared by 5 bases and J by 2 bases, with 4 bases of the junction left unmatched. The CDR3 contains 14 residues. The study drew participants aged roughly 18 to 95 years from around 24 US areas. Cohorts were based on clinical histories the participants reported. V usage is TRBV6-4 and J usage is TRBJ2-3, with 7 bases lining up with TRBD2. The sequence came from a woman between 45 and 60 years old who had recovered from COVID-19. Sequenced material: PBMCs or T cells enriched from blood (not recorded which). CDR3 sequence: CASSPGTNTDTQYF. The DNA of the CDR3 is TGTGCCAGCAGTCCCGGGACTAACACAGATACGCAGTATTTT.